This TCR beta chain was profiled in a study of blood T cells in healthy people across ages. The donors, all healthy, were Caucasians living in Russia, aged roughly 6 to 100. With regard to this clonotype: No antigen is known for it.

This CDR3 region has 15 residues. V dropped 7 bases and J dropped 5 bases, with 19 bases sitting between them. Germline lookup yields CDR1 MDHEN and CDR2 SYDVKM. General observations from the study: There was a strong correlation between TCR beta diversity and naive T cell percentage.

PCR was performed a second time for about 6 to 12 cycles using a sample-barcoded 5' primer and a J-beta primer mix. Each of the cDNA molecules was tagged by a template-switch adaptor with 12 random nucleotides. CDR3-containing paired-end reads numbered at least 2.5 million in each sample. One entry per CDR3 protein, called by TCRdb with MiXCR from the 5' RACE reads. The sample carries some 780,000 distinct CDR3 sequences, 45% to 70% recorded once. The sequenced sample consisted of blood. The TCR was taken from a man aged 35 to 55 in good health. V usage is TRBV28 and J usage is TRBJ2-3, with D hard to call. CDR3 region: CASTELGSFLDTQYF. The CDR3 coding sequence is TGTGCCAGCACCGAATTAGGCTCCTTTCTAGATACGCAGTATTTT.